The rows below give T cell receptor beta chains drawn from one sample of a study of blood T cell repertoires in COVID-19. Generated by immunoSEQ multiplex PCR, the TCRdb table keeps only in-frame clones and is missing some. The sample shows 450,000 to 500,000 clones, 75% to 90% of them seen only once. Sequenced: peripheral blood. The receptors stem from a human donor in a cohort sampled during active COVID-19. Each CDR3 is given with its conserved first and last residue.

v_call	cdr3_aa
TRBV30	CAWDRGQGWDEQYF
TRBV2	CASSAGPGRGGYTF
TRBV5-6	CASSLAGSGYEQYF
TRBV19	CASSTRTGSGRDSNQPQHF
TRBV7-3	CASSQDRGRDEQYF
TRBV5-1	CASSLAGRGTIYF
TRBV27	CASSLSDRIGNYEQYF
TRBV19	CASSIDRGRHTEAFF
TRBV5-1	CASSPLTGSRHEQYF
TRBV6-5	CASSRGGLGETQYF
TRBV28	CASSAPGTGSSTYGYTF
TRBV7-9	CASFSRQGANVDEQFF
TRBV28	CAARSSGSVEQYF
TRBV4-1	CASSQLTGTNYGYTF
TRBV28	CASSTTGRGSTGEQYF
TRBV30	CAWNQGGYGYTF